This T cell receptor beta chain was found in a study of CD8 T cells in ankylosing spondylitis. MiXCR was run by TCRdb on the 5' RACE reads, yielding one entry per CDR3 protein. The table shows 130,000 or so distinct CDR3 sequences, with over 15% occurring only once. Study outcomes and limitations: Blood from ankylosing spondylitis patients appeared to carry a characteristic roughly 8-variant TCR beta motif.

Comment on this clonotype: What it binds is unknown.

The sample comprised blood, either unsorted or a sorted T cell fraction (not recorded which). The receptor comes from a male donor with ankylosing spondylitis.

CDR3 DNA: TGTGCCAGCAGTGCGCTAGCGGATTACAATGAGCAGTTCTTC. It specifies CASSALADYNEQFF. The chain carries TRBV28 and TRBJ2-1; 7 bases map to TRBD2. Germline V gene sequence: CDR1 MDHEN, CDR2 SYDVKM. The CDR3 covers 14 residues. V was pared by 5 bases and J by 4 bases, with 5 bases of the junction left unmatched.